This TCR beta chain comes out of a study of cytomegalovirus exposure and HLA in healthy donors. Study-level findings and limits: Judged likely to be a sequencing artifact was a cluster of highly shared sequence variants. Across donors, presence/absence analyses took sequencing depth to be roughly uniform.

Donors were nominally healthy when sampled, though unrecorded immune exposures were likely. PCR amplification relied on 60 Vbeta primers (plus 13 Jbeta primers). TCRdb's table, derived via immunoSEQ multiplex PCR, lists solely in-frame clones and lacks some. The sample has around 150,000 clones; more than 60% are singletons. Points on this clone: The antigen is undetermined.

Germline CDR1 reads SGHTA; CDR2 reads FQGNSA. CDR3 length: 18 amino acids. The junction had 18 bases not matched to a gene; V was cut back by 5 bases and J by 4 bases. The sample comprised PBMCs. J is TRBJ2-5 and V is TRBV7-2; 8 nucleotides line up with TRBD2. This clonotype was sampled from a man aged 30 to 45 in good health and CMV-seropositive. In DNA, the CDR3 is TGTGCCAGCAGCCACCCTCCCGGGGAGCGGGAGCGGCGAGAGACCCAGTACTTC. Protein product: CASSHPPGERERRETQYF. The variable domain in full, completed from reference TRBV7-2 and TRBJ2-5, reads GAGVSQSPSNKVTEKGKDVELRCDPISGHTALYWYRQSLGQGLEFLIYFQGNSAPDKSGLPSDRFSAERTGGSVSTLTIQRTQQEDSAVYLCASSHPPGERERRETQYFGPGTRLLVL.